The 29 T cell receptor beta chains reported below all come from one sample, sequenced in a study of T cell responses to AZD1222 COVID-19 vaccine. Profiled with immunoSEQ multiplex PCR; TCRdb holds only in-frame clones, not every one. The sample shows approximately 270,000 clones, 90% to 95% of them seen only once. The sample was peripheral blood, taken 28 days after the second AZD1222 dose. These receptors all come from an adult who received the AZD1222 COVID-19 vaccine.

This clone was detected only once. The J gene is TRBJ2-7, the V gene TRBV5-5; D may be TRBD2 (5 bases). V was cut by 7 bases and J by 3 bases, with 20 bases left in between. The length of the CDR3 is 15 residues. CDR1 SGHKS and CDR2 YYEKEE come from the germline V gene (reference sequence). CDR3 amino acids: CASGFATGSIYEQYF. The CDR3 bases are TGTGCCAGCGGTTTCGCAACGGGGTCAATCTACGAGCAGTACTTC.

This clone appeared once. A clone one base away is much larger, so this may be a read error. Other DNA sequences in the same sample also yield this CDR3. The CDR3 coding sequence is TGTGCCAGCAGGGGGAACACTGAAGCTTTCTTT. Encoded protein: CASRGNTEAFF. This rearrangement joins TRBV6-5 to TRBJ1-1; unclear D gene. With 6 bases removed from V and 1 base from J, the gap between germline ends came to 3 bases. CDR1 and CDR2 from the germline V gene are MNHEY and SVGAGI. CDR3 length: 11 residues.

V gene TRBV29-1 combines with J gene TRBJ1-1; D may be TRBD1 (5 bases). The V and J ends lost 2 bases and 0 bases respectively, with 10 bases between them. Germline V gives CDR1 SQVTM, CDR2 ANQGSEA. The CDR3 is 14 residues long. The chain's CDR3 is CSVERGGMNTEAFF. The DNA of the CDR3 is TGCAGCGTTGAAAGGGGAGGAATGAACACTGAAGCTTTCTTT.

The rearrangement joins TRBV6-4 to TRBJ1-1; no definite D call. From germline, CDR1 is MRHNA and CDR2 SNTAGT. V shed 6 bases and J shed 0 bases, with 8 bases lying between them. This CDR3 comprises 13 residues. CDR3 nucleotides: TGTGCCAGCAGGAAATCGATGAACACTGAAGCTTTCTTT. It is translated as CASRKSMNTEAFF.

The CDR3 DNA follows: TGCGCCAGCAGCCCCGGGACTGCAATGGGGACCCAGTACTTC. Its protein product is CASSPGTAMGTQYF. The chain links TRBV5-1 to TRBJ2-5, with D maybe TRBD2 (6 bases). Looked up from germline, CDR1 is SGHRS and CDR2 is YFSETQ. V was clipped by 4 bases and J by 7 bases, with 17 bases between them. This CDR3 is 14 amino acids long.

CDR3 bases: TGCAGCGTTGAGAATGGAATGGAGGGATGGTACCACAATGAGCAGTTCTTC. It encodes CSVENGMEGWYHNEQFF. The gene calls are TRBV29-1 and TRBJ2-1; D may be TRBD2 (6 bases). Trimming removed 3 bases from V and 5 bases from J, with 23 bases in between. The CDR3 contains 17 residues. CDR1 is SQVTM and CDR2 is ANQGSEA in the germline V gene.

This chain uses TRBV27 with TRBJ1-2, with TRBD1 matching over 9 bases. CDR3 length: 15 residues. The germline V gene has CDR1 MNHEY and CDR2 SMNVEV (reference sequence). Trimming removed 2 bases from V and 7 bases from J; junction bases left unmatched: 8. The CDR3 here is CASSLEGQGMSGYTF. CDR3 DNA sequence: TGTGCCAGCAGTTTAGAGGGACAGGGAATGTCTGGCTACACCTTC.

The chain has TRBV7-3 and TRBJ2-2, with TRBD2 identical over 9 bases. The germline gives CDR1 SGHTA, CDR2 FQGTGA. With V trimmed by 5 bases and J by 6 bases, 10 bases remained unmatched. This CDR3 has 16 residues. CDR3 coding DNA: TGTGCCAGCAGCCAGTTAGCAGCGGGGGGCTCCGGGGAGCTGTTTTTT. Protein sequence: CASSQLAAGGSGELFF.

This clone was counted once. The rearrangement uses TRBV6-5 and TRBJ1-6; no clear D. V was pared by 5 bases and J by 0 bases, with 8 bases between. This CDR3 is built from 15 residues. In germline, CDR1 is MNHEY, CDR2 SVGAGI. CDR3 sequence reads: CASSIWSSYNSPLHF. The CDR3 DNA is TGTGCCAGCAGTATTTGGAGCTCCTATAATTCACCCCTCCACTTT.

The rearrangement links TRBV11-2 to TRBJ2-2; D possibly corresponds to TRBD2 (6 bases). CDR3 length: 16 amino acids. Germline V lookup: CDR1 SGHAT, CDR2 FQNNGV. V was shortened by 3 bases and J by 6 bases, with 17 bases between the two germline ends. In DNA form, the CDR3 reads TGTGCCAGCAGCTTGATGGGGGGTGAAGCTTCCGGGGAGCTGTTTTTT. Translating it yields CASSLMGGEASGELFF.

This chain joins TRBV29-1 and TRBJ2-5; D unresolved. The CDR3 length is 12 residues. The germline CDR1 and CDR2 sequences are SQVTM and ANQGSEA. The V gene lost 3 bases and the J gene lost 2 bases, with 7 bases spanning the gap. The CDR3 coding sequence is TGCAGCGTTGACTGGAATCAAGAGACCCAGTACTTC. It yields the protein CSVDWNQETQYF.

The V call is TRBV28, the J call TRBJ2-7; D may be TRBD1 or TRBD2 (5 bases each). Germline V gene lookup returns CDR1 MDHEN and CDR2 SYDVKM. The CDR3 is 15 residues long. Trimming took off 6 bases at V and 2 bases at J, with 17 bases between the two ends. In DNA form, the CDR3 reads TGTGCCAGCAGAAAAACGGGACCCCAAACCTACGAGCAGTACTTC. It specifies CASRKTGPQTYEQYF.

The chain uses TRBV9 and TRBJ1-5; no firm D call. The CDR3 loop spans 16 amino acids. From germline, CDR1 is SGDLS and CDR2 YYNGEE. V dropped 0 bases and J dropped 2 bases, with 12 bases sitting between them. DNA for the CDR3: TGTGCCAGCAGCGTAGGACCCACGGCGGGCAATCAGCCCCAGCATTTT. Residues: CASSVGPTAGNQPQHF.

This clone has just one count. The V and J genes are TRBV28 and TRBJ2-3, with 11 nucleotides matching TRBD2. The CDR3 length is 17 residues. V trimming: 3 bases; J trimming: 4 bases; junction bases outside the gene matches: 9. CDR1 is MDHEN, CDR2 SYDVKM, per germline. For the CDR3, the DNA is TGTGCCAGCAGTTTGTCCTATAGCGGGAGGGGGGCAGATACGCAGTATTTT. It yields the protein CASSLSYSGRGADTQYF.

This clone came up a few times. The chain has TRBV28 and TRBJ2-7; no firm D call. V was clipped by 10 bases and J by 2 bases, with 18 bases between them. The CDR3 contains 14 residues. Germline assignment: CDR1 MDHEN and CDR2 SYDVKM. The CDR3 DNA reads TGTGCCACCGCCGGGCCAACCCCCACCTACGAGCAGTACTTC. Translating gives CATAGPTPTYEQYF.

The chain carries TRBV5-8 and TRBJ1-1; the D is unclear. CDR1 SGHTS and CDR2 YDEGEE come from the germline V gene. The CDR3 totals 13 residues. Trimming stripped 4 bases from V and 4 bases from J, with 11 bases between. The CDR3 protein is CASSVTFGTEAFF. CDR3 DNA sequence: TGTGCCAGCAGCGTGACTTTCGGCACTGAAGCTTTCTTT.

The chain employs TRBV4-2 and TRBJ2-2, with D maybe TRBD2 (5 bases). CDR1 is LGHNA, CDR2 YNFKEQ, per germline. The CDR3 runs 14 residues. Trimming took 0 bases from V and 5 from J, leaving 7 bases between them. The CDR3 reads CASSQDLATGELFF. The CDR3 DNA is TGTGCCAGCAGCCAAGATCTAGCTACCGGGGAGCTGTTTTTT.

This chain uses TRBV7-3 with TRBJ2-2, with D uncertain. The CDR3 is 15 residues long. Germline V gene data show CDR1 as SGHTA and CDR2 as FQGTGA. Trimming shortened V by 3 bases and J by 4 bases, and 12 bases separated the two germline ends. The CDR3 region has the DNA TGTGCCAGCAGCTTCGGCTTGAAAGCCACCGGGGAGCTGTTTTTT. Translating it yields CASSFGLKATGELFF.

The chain employs TRBV11-2 and TRBJ2-5, with 14 bases matching TRBD2. Germline values: CDR1 SGHAT, CDR2 FQNNGV. The J segment lost 5 bases and the V segment lost 4 bases, leaving 9 bases of the junction unmatched. The CDR3 runs 17 residues. The CDR3 DNA follows: TGTGCCAGCAGCTCGTTGACTAGCGGGAGGGCGGGGGAGACCCAGTACTTC. This codes for CASSSLTSGRAGETQYF.

The CDR3 loop is CSVGGRATTDTQYF. The CDR3 DNA is TGCAGCGTTGGTGGGAGGGCCACCACAGATACGCAGTATTTT. The rearrangement links TRBV29-1 to TRBJ2-3; the match to TRBD2 covers 7 bases. J gave up 2 bases and V 4 bases, and 6 bases lay outside the gene matches. The CDR3 is 14 residues long. Germline-derived CDR1 and CDR2 are SQVTM and ANQGSEA.

V usage is TRBV4-3 and J usage is TRBJ1-1; D possibly corresponds to TRBD1 (5 bases). CDR1 and CDR2 from the germline V gene are LGHNA and YSLEER. CDR3 length equals 13 residues. V was shortened by 4 bases and J by 4 bases, with 10 bases between the two germline ends. The CDR3 spells CASSRGRGTEAFF. CDR3 DNA: TGCGCCAGCAGCCGGGGGAGGGGCACTGAAGCTTTCTTT.

The rearrangement uses TRBV5-6 and TRBJ1-4; no definite D call. Germline assignment: CDR1 SGHDT and CDR2 YYEEEE. The CDR3 runs to 14 residues. The V gene lost 4 bases and the J gene lost 8 bases, with 15 bases spanning the gap. The CDR3 DNA sequence: TGTGCCAGCAGCGTACGCGGGATTTACGAAAAACTGTTTTTT. This translates into CASSVRGIYEKLFF.

V and J are TRBV7-8 and TRBJ2-2; D unresolved. Trimming removed 7 bases from V and 1 base from J, with 16 bases in between. This CDR3 is 16 amino acids long. Germline V CDR1 and CDR2: SGHVS, FQNEAQ. The CDR3 region has the DNA TGTGCCAGCAACCTATACGGGCGGAGGAACACCGGGGAGCTGTTTTTT. Amino acids: CASNLYGRRNTGELFF.

The rearrangement links TRBV6-5 to TRBJ1-2, with 8 bases lining up with TRBD1. The length of the CDR3 is 12 residues. The germline CDR1 and CDR2 sequences are MNHEY and SVGAGI. V lost 2 bases and J lost 8; bases outside the gene matches: 1. This CDR3 reads CASSYPGGGYTF. DNA for the CDR3: TGTGCCAGCAGTTACCCAGGGGGCGGCTACACCTTC.

The chain uses TRBV3-1 (or the pseudogene TRBV3-2) and TRBJ2-7; 7 nucleotides agree with TRBD2. Trimming removed 1 base from V and 3 bases from J; junction bases left unmatched: 9. CDR3 size: 16 residues. CDR1 is LGHDT and CDR2 is YNNKEL in the germline V gene (reference sequence). CDR3 sequence: CASSQGGGTRYYEQYF. As DNA, the CDR3 is TGTGCCAGCAGCCAAGGGGGGGGGACGAGATACTACGAGCAGTACTTC.

This chain uses TRBV11-3 with TRBJ2-5; D is perhaps TRBD1 or TRBD2 (6 bases each). The V gene's germline CDR1 is SGHNT and CDR2 YENEEA. CDR3 length equals 13 residues. Trimming stripped 0 bases from V and 7 bases from J, with 9 bases between. Here the CDR3 reads CASSLDKGGTQYF. The CDR3 bases are TGTGCCAGCAGCTTAGATAAGGGGGGGACCCAGTACTTC.

V usage is TRBV6-4 and J usage is TRBJ1-4; 8 bases map to TRBD1. CDR1 is MRHNA and CDR2 is SNTAGT in the germline V gene. The CDR3 length is 14 residues. V was clipped by 6 bases and J by 3 bases; unmatched bases: 3. In DNA form, the CDR3 reads TGTGCCAGCAGCCGGACAGGGTCTAATGAAAAACTGTTTTTT. Translation gives CASSRTGSNEKLFF.

This clone has a handful of counts. This sequence joins TRBV28 and TRBJ1-4; the D gene is possibly TRBD1 (6 bases). The CDR3 covers 14 residues. Germline V CDR1 and CDR2: MDHEN, SYDVKM. Trimming shortened V by 6 bases and J by 3 bases, and 11 bases separated the two germline ends. DNA for the CDR3: TGTGCCAGCAGGTCACAGGGCCCTAATGAAAAACTGTTTTTT. Residues: CASRSQGPNEKLFF.

This chain links TRBV27 with TRBJ2-7; 9 nucleotides line up with TRBD1. Germline V gene sequence: CDR1 MNHEY, CDR2 SMNVEV (reference sequence). The CDR3 has 14 amino acids. V lost 6 bases to trimming and J lost 6 bases; unmatched junction nucleotides: 9. DNA for the CDR3: TGTGCCAGCAGCCCGGGACAGGGAGTGGGCGAGCAGTACTTC. Encoded protein: CASSPGQGVGEQYF.